The present TCR beta chain was sequenced within a study of CD8+ T cells in alopecia areata. The CDR3 length is 12 residues. A few counts support this clone. Indicated treatment: oral pan-JAK inhibitor, 5-10 mg twice daily. It was from alopecia areata patients that lesional scalp punch biopsies and peripheral blood were collected. Following RNA extraction, reverse transcription yielded cDNA that acted as the sequencing template. This table comes from immunoSEQ multiplex PCR, and its TCRdb copy is limited to in-frame clones, with some not included. The sample has fewer than 250,000 clones; under 40% are singletons.

The origin of this receptor is a human donor with alopecia areata. This chain uses TRBV21-1 with TRBJ2-7. TRBV21-1 has pseudogene status. This sample comprised CD4+ T cells sorted from blood, obtained at approximately week 31, from a patient treated with tofacitinib. CDR3 protein: CASRTDSYEQYF. The CDR3 nucleotides read TGTGCCAGCAGGACGGATTCCTACGAGCAGTACTTC.